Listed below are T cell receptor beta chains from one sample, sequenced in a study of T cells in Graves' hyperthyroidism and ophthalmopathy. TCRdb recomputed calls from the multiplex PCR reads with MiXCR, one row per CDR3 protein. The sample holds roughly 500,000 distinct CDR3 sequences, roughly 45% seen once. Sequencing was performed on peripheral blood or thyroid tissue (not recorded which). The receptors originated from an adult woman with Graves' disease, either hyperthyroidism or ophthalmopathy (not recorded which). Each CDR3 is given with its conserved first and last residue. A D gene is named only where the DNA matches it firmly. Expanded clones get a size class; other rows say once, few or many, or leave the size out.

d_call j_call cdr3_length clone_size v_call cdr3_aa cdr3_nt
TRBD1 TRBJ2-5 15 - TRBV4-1 CASSQLGTGKETQYF TGCGCCAGCAGCCAACTCGGGACAGGGAAGGAGACCCAGTACTTC
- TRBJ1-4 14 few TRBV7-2 CAISNRDRDEKLFF TGTGCCATTTCCAACCGGGACCGAGATGAAAAACTGTTTTTT
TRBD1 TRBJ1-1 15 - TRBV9 CASSQAGTGITEAFF TGTGCCAGCTCACAGGCCGGGACAGGGATCACTGAAGCTTTCTTT
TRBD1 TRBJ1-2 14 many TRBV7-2 CASSLADRRFGYTF TGTGCCAGCAGCTTAGCGGACAGGAGGTTCGGCTACACCTTC
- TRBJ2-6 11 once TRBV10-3 CAIRGGNVLTF TGTGCCATCAGAGGGGGCAACGTCCTGACTTTC
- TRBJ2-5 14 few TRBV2 CASSEAERQQPQYF TGTGCCAGCAGTGAAGCGGAGCGCCAGCAGCCCCAGTACTTC
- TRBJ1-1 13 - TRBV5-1 CASSLGGSPEAFF TGCGCCAGCAGCTTGGGGGGGAGCCCTGAAGCTTTCTTT
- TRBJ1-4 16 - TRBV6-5 CASRTAQRTANEKLFF TGTGCCAGCCGTACGGCACAGCGAACCGCTAATGAAAAACTGTTTTTT
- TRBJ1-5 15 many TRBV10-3 CAISESGGRGQPQHF TGTGCCATCAGTGAGTCGGGAGGGAGGGGTCAGCCCCAGCATTTT
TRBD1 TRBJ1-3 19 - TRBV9 CASSVAPGGLPYSGNTIYF TGTGCCAGCAGCGTAGCGCCAGGGGGATTACCCTACTCTGGAAACACCATATATTTT
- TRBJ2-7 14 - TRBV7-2 CASSSTPGHYEQYF TGTGCCAGCAGCTCAACGCCGGGACACTACGAGCAGTACTTC
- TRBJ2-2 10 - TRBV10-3 CATKTGELFF TGTGCCACGAAGACAGGGGAGCTGTTTTTT
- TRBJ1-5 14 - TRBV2 CASSESHADQPQHF TGTGCCAGCAGTGAATCCCACGCGGATCAGCCCCAGCATTTT
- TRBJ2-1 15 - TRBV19 CASRYGWEVTEEQFF TGTGCCAGTCGCTATGGCTGGGAGGTGACGGAAGAGCAGTTCTTC
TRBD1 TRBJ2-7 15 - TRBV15 CATSKPPGQGYEQYF TGTGCCACCAGCAAACCTCCGGGACAGGGCTACGAGCAGTACTTC
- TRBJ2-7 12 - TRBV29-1 CSLVAGVYEQYF TGCAGCTTAGTTGCGGGCGTCTACGAGCAGTACTTC
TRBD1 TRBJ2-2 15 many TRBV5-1 CASSEQGIGTGELFF TGCGCCAGCAGCGAACAGGGGATTGGCACCGGGGAGCTGTTTTTT
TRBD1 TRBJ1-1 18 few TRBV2 CASRPNLAGTGPNTEAFF TGTGCCAGCAGACCTAACTTAGCAGGGACAGGACCGAACACTGAAGCTTTCTTT
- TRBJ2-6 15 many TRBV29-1 CSVGTVLSGANVLTF TGCAGCGTCGGGACGGTCCTCTCTGGGGCCAACGTCCTGACTTTC
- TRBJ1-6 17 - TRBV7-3 CASTLSAYQDSRSPLHF TGTGCCAGCACCCTTAGCGCCTACCAGGATTCGAGGTCACCCCTCCACTTT
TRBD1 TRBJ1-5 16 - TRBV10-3 CAISARVGQVNQPQHF TGTGCCATCAGTGCTAGAGTAGGACAGGTCAATCAGCCCCAGCATTTT
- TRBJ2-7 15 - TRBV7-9 CASSSRPAEFYEQYF TGTGCCAGCAGTTCCCGCCCCGCGGAGTTCTACGAGCAGTACTTC
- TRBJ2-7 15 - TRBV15 CATSSPRKGLSEQYF TGTGCCACCAGCAGTCCTCGAAAGGGCCTTTCCGAGCAGTACTTC
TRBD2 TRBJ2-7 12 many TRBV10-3 CATESGRYEQYF TGTGCCACCGAGAGCGGGAGGTACGAGCAGTACTTC
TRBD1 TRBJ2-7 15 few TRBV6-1 CASSEALGQVDEQYF TGTGCCAGCAGTGAAGCGCTAGGACAGGTTGACGAGCAGTACTTC
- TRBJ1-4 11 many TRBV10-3 CATRTAEKLFF TGTGCCACGAGGACAGCGGAAAAACTGTTTTTT
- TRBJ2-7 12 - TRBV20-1 CSASPSSYEQYF TGCAGTGCTAGTCCTAGCTCCTACGAGCAGTACTTC
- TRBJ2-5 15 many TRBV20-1 CSARRSSSHQETQYF TGCAGTGCTAGAAGGTCCTCTTCCCACCAAGAGACCCAGTACTTC
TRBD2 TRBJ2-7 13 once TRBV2 CASSVRGASARYF TGTGCCAGCAGTGTGCGGGGGGCGAGCGCGCGGTACTTC
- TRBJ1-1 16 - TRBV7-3 CASSLIPCGRMAEAFF TGTGCCAGCAGCCTCATTCCCTGTGGGAGGATGGCTGAAGCTTTCTTT
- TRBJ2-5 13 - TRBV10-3 CAISGVVQETQYF TGTGCCATCAGTGGGGTGGTCCAAGAGACCCAGTACTTC
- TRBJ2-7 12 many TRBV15 CATSRAGGEQYF TGTGCCACCAGCAGAGCGGGCGGCGAGCAGTACTTC
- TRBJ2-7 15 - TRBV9 CASSVGGVAAYEQYF TGTGCCAGCAGCGTAGGAGGGGTCGCGGCCTACGAGCAGTACTTC
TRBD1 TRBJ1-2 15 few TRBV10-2 CASSGARGRGYGYTF TGCGCCAGCAGTGGTGCCAGGGGGCGCGGCTATGGCTACACCTTC
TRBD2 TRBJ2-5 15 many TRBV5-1 CASSLVAGTQETQYF TGCGCCAGCAGCTTGGTAGCGGGAACCCAAGAGACCCAGTACTTC
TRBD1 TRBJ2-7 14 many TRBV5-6 CASSPSGGSYEQYF TGTGCCAGCAGCCCTTCAGGGGGTTCCTACGAGCAGTACTTC
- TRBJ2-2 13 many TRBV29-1 CSVEALGVRELFF TGCAGCGTTGAAGCCCTAGGGGTTAGGGAGCTGTTTTTT
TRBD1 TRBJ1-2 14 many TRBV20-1 CSAPTGARNYGYTF TGCAGTGCTCCTACAGGGGCCCGAAACTATGGCTACACCTTC
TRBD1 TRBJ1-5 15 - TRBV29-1 CSVEELAGGSGPQHF TGCAGCGTTGAAGAATTGGCAGGGGGCTCGGGGCCCCAGCATTTT
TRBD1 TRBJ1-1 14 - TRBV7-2 CASSLQTGGLKAFF TGTGCCAGCAGCTTACAGACAGGGGGTTTGAAAGCTTTCTTT
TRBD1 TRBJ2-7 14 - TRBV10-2 CASRPGGEVFEQYF TGCGCCAGCAGACCAGGGGGCGAAGTCTTCGAGCAGTACTTC
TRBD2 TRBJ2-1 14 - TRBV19 CASRPAGAPNEQFF TGTGCCAGTAGACCAGCGGGAGCTCCCAATGAGCAGTTCTTC
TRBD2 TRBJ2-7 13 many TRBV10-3 CAISDLAGYEQYF TGTGCCATCAGTGACCTAGCGGGCTACGAGCAGTACTTC
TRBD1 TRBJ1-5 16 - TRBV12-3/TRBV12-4 CASSSNRDRYVQPQHF TGTGCCAGCAGTTCGAACCGGGACAGATACGTTCAGCCCCAGCATTTT
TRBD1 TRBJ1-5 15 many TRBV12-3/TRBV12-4 CASSLMTGGEQPQHF TGTGCCAGCAGTTTAATGACAGGGGGGGAACAGCCCCAGCATTTT
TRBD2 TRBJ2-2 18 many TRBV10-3 CAILFGGTGTTSTGELFF TGTGCCATCCTTTTTGGGGGGACGGGGACTACCTCGACCGGGGAGCTGTTTTTT
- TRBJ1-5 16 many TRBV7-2 CASSLAQGVGNQPQHF TGTGCCAGCAGCTTAGCCCAGGGCGTCGGCAATCAGCCCCAGCATTTT
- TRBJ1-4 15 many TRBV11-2 CASSANTWPNEKLFF TGTGCCAGCAGCGCTAATACCTGGCCTAATGAAAAACTGTTTTTT
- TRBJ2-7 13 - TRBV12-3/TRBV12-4 CASSYSAGSEQYF TGTGCCAGCAGTTACTCCGCAGGGAGCGAGCAGTACTTC
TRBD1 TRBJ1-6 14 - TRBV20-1 CSAVPPTGDSPLHF TGCAGTGCTGTCCCCCCCACAGGGGATTCACCCCTCCACTTT
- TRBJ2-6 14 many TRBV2 CAVRDQSGANVLTF TGTGCCGTCAGGGACCAGTCTGGGGCCAACGTCCTGACTTTC
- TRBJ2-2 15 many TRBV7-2 CASSLEATNTGELFF TGTGCCAGCAGCTTAGAGGCGACGAACACCGGGGAGCTGTTTTTT
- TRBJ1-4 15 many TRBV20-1 CSARSGARANEKLFF TGCAGTGCTAGATCCGGGGCCAGGGCGAATGAAAAACTGTTTTTT
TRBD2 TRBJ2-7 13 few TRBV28 CASGRGGSYEQYF TGTGCCAGCGGCCGGGGGGGGTCCTACGAGCAGTACTTC
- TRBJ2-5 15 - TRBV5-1 CASSFPPHDSETQCF TGCGCCAGCAGCTTTCCCCCACATGACTCCGAGACCCAGTGCTTC
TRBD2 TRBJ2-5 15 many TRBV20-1 CSAIGGSGRGETQYF TGCAGTGCTATCGGCGGGAGTGGTAGGGGAGAGACCCAGTACTTC
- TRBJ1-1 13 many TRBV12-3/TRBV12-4 CASILPLGVGAFF TGTGCCAGCATCCTTCCACTTGGGGTGGGAGCTTTCTTT
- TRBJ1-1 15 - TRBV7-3 CASSEALGRQTEAFF TGTGCCAGCAGTGAAGCGCTTGGCAGACAGACTGAAGCTTTCTTT
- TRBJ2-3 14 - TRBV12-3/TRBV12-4 CASSFAGGADTQYF TGTGCCAGCAGTTTCGCGGGCGGGGCAGATACGCAGTATTTT
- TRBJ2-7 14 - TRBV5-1 CASKYRGSSYEQYF TGCGCCAGCAAATACCGGGGGAGCTCCTACGAGCAGTACTTC